Listed below are T cell receptor beta chains from one sample, sequenced in a study of T cell responses to AZD1222 COVID-19 vaccine. Sequencing used immunoSEQ multiplex PCR; TCRdb keeps in-frame clones, though not all of them. The sample yields over 100,000 clones, under 90% seen once. The input for sequencing was peripheral blood, taken on day 0 of AZD1222 vaccination. The receptors come from an adult in good health. Both conserved end residues are part of each CDR3. The D gene is left open where the match is weak. The size entry is marked missing in some rows and otherwise reads once, few, many or a size class.

V gene	CDR3 length	clone size	J gene	D gene	CDR3 DNA	CDR3 protein
TRBV28	14	-	TRBJ1-4	-	TGTGCCAGCAGTCCTCGTAGGACTAATGAAAAACTGTTTTTT	CASSPRRTNEKLFF
TRBV6-6	14	-	TRBJ1-2	-	TGTGCCAGCAGTGGCCAGGGGCGCAGAAATGGCTACACCTTC	CASSGQGRRNGYTF
TRBV14	15	once	TRBJ1-5	-	TGTGCCAGCAGAACAAACAGGTATAGCAATCAGCCCCAGCATTTT	CASRTNRYSNQPQHF
TRBV19	15	-	TRBJ1-3	TRBD1	TGTGCCAGTAGCGAACCGGGACAGGGTGGAAACACCATATATTTT	CASSEPGQGGNTIYF
TRBV4-3	14	-	TRBJ1-2	-	TGCGCCAGCAGCCAAGAGACGGCTAACTATGGCTACACCTTC	CASSQETANYGYTF
TRBV2	16	-	TRBJ1-4	-	TGTGCCAGCAGTACCGGCCAGGGGATGGGACATGAAAAACTGTTTTTT	CASSTGQGMGHEKLFF
TRBV30	14	-	TRBJ1-3	-	TGTGCCTGGAGCCTAAACAGGGCAGGAAACACCATATATTTT	CAWSLNRAGNTIYF
TRBV12-3/TRBV12-4	12	-	TRBJ1-1	-	TGTGCCAGCAAGGTGGGGAACACTGAAGCTTTCTTT	CASKVGNTEAFF
TRBV1	13	once	TRBJ2-3	-	TGCACCAGCAGCCAGGTCCCTTGGGATACGCAGTATTTT	CTSSQVPWDTQYF
TRBV2	14	-	TRBJ1-1	-	TGTGCCAGCAGTGAACAGGGGCAGAACACTGAAGCTTTCTTT	CASSEQGQNTEAFF
TRBV28	15	once	TRBJ2-7	TRBD1	TGTGCCAGCAGTAGCCCCGGGACAGGGCTCTACGAGCAGTACTTC	CASSSPGTGLYEQYF
TRBV28	15	-	TRBJ1-5	TRBD1	TGTGCCAGCAGTTTTGCCAGGGGGCGCGTTCAGCCCCAGCATTTT	CASSFARGRVQPQHF
TRBV6-5	15	-	TRBJ1-5	TRBD1	TGTGCCAGCAGCGAGACCGGGACAGGGTCCCAGCCCCAGCATTTT	CASSETGTGSQPQHF
TRBV6-5	13	once	TRBJ1-2	-	TGTGCCAGCAGAAACGACCGAAGCTATGGCTACACCTTC	CASRNDRSYGYTF
TRBV19	15	once	TRBJ2-2	TRBD2	TGTGCCAGACGAAAAGGCGCGGGAGGCACCGGGGAGCTGTTTTTT	CARRKGAGGTGELFF
TRBV28	14	-	TRBJ2-3	-	TGTGCCAGCAGTCAATTGACAGGCACAGATACGCAGTATTTT	CASSQLTGTDTQYF
TRBV4-3	14	-	TRBJ2-7	-	TGCGCCAGCGGACTAATTTTGGGGGGTTACGAGCAGTACTTC	CASGLILGGYEQYF
TRBV27	11	-	TRBJ2-7	-	TGTGCCAGCAGAGAAGGTTACGAGCAGTACTTC	CASREGYEQYF
TRBV4-3	15	-	TRBJ1-2	-	TGCGCCAGCAGCCCCTTTGCAGGCCCATCCGGGGGCTACACCTTC	CASSPFAGPSGGYTF
TRBV28	15	-	TRBJ1-5	-	TGTGCCAGCAGTTTAGAACTTTCAACGGGACAGCCCCAGCATTTT	CASSLELSTGQPQHF
TRBV9	14	-	TRBJ1-2	-	TGTGCCAGCAGCGTAGAGGCACAAAACTATGGCTACACCTTC	CASSVEAQNYGYTF
TRBV5-1	13	-	TRBJ1-1	-	TGCGCCAGCAGCTTTTCAGGGTTGGTTGAAGCTTTCTTT	CASSFSGLVEAFF
TRBV7-2	14	-	TRBJ2-2	-	TGTGCCAGCAGCAATAGCGGGAACACCGGGGAGCTGTTTTTT	CASSNSGNTGELFF
TRBV6-5	13	-	TRBJ2-7	-	TGTGCCAGCAGTTACGAAACCACCTACGAGCAGTACTTC	CASSYETTYEQYF
TRBV10-1	16	-	TRBJ2-2	TRBD2	TGCGCCAGCAGTGAGGCAGCGGGGGGATTCACCGGGGAGCTGTTTTTT	CASSEAAGGFTGELFF
TRBV2	13	-	TRBJ1-1	TRBD1	TGTGCCAGCGGGACAGGGGGAGACACTGAAGCTTTCTTT	CASGTGGDTEAFF
TRBV28	15	-	TRBJ2-7	-	TGTGCCAGCGGTTTTCGGGGGCGGCCCTCCTACGAGCAGTACTTC	CASGFRGRPSYEQYF
TRBV9	12	-	TRBJ1-6	-	TGTGCCAGCAGCGTAGGAAATTCACCCCTCCACTTT	CASSVGNSPLHF
TRBV2	13	-	TRBJ2-5	-	TGTGCCAGCAGTGCAGGGCTCGGAGAGACCCAGTACTTC	CASSAGLGETQYF
TRBV11-2	17	-	TRBJ2-1	TRBD2	TGTGCCAGCAGCTTCCCCCAACAGCGGGACTCCTACAATGAGCAGTTCTTC	CASSFPQQRDSYNEQFF
TRBV28	13	once	TRBJ1-2	-	TGTGCCAGCAGTTTACGGAAAGGGCTTGGCTACACCTTC	CASSLRKGLGYTF
TRBV18	15	-	TRBJ2-7	-	TGTGCCAGCTCACTAGGTGCAGGCCCCCCCCACGAGCAGTACTTC	CASSLGAGPPHEQYF
TRBV19	14	-	TRBJ1-6	TRBD1	TGTGCCAGTAGGGGACAGGGCTATGATTCACCCCTCCACTTT	CASRGQGYDSPLHF
TRBV6-6	11	-	TRBJ2-5	-	TGTGCCAGCAGTTACTCGGAGACCCAGTACTTC	CASSYSETQYF
TRBV20-1	11	-	TRBJ2-3	-	TGCAGTGCGCGGAGTGCAGATACGCAGTATTTT	CSARSADTQYF
TRBV7-3	15	-	TRBJ1-6	TRBD1	TGTGCCAGCAGCCAGGACAGGGAAAACAATTCACCCCTCCACTTT	CASSQDRENNSPLHF
TRBV19	18	-	TRBJ1-5	-	TGTGCCAGTAGTATAGATCGGCGGTGGGGAGGCGGGAATCAGCCCCAGCATTTT	CASSIDRRWGGGNQPQHF
TRBV19	13	-	TRBJ1-1	TRBD1	TGTGCCAGTAGTCGACAGGGGAACACTGAAGCTTTCTTT	CASSRQGNTEAFF
TRBV5-4	16	-	TRBJ2-7	TRBD2	TGTGCCAGCAGCGCGGGACTAGCGGGGATGTCCTACGAGCAGTACTTC	CASSAGLAGMSYEQYF
TRBV28	15	-	TRBJ1-2	-	TGTGCCAGCAGTTTATGGGCCAGGGGAGGCTATGGCTACACCTTC	CASSLWARGGYGYTF
TRBV10-2	14	once	TRBJ2-7	-	TGCGCCAGCAGTACATCTCTTAGCTCCTACGAGCAGTACTTC	CASSTSLSSYEQYF
TRBV7-6	12	-	TRBJ1-2	-	TGTGCCAGCAGCTTAGGTGGTCCTGGCTACACCTTC	CASSLGGPGYTF
TRBV6-2/TRBV6-3	18	-	TRBJ2-1	TRBD1	TGTGCCAGCAGTTACTCTCCCCCGACAGGGGGAACCTACAATGAGCAGTTCTTC	CASSYSPPTGGTYNEQFF
TRBV7-3	15	-	TRBJ2-1	TRBD2	TGTGCCAGCAGCTTAAAGGTAGCGGGGGGCCATGAGCAGTTCTTC	CASSLKVAGGHEQFF
TRBV7-6	15	-	TRBJ2-1	-	TGTGCCAGCAGCTTATTCTTAAGCTCCTACAATGAGCAGTTCTTC	CASSLFLSSYNEQFF
TRBV7-9	16	once	TRBJ1-2	TRBD1	TGTGCCAGCAGCTCCTGGGGAATCGGACAGGGGAATGGCTACACCTTC	CASSSWGIGQGNGYTF
TRBV6-2/TRBV6-3	13	-	TRBJ1-5	TRBD1	TGTGCCAGCAGTACGACAGGGTTACAGCCCCAGCATTTT	CASSTTGLQPQHF
TRBV10-3	13	-	TRBJ2-7	-	TGTGCCATCAGGCTCGATCTTGCCTACGAGCAGTACTTC	CAIRLDLAYEQYF
TRBV27	14	-	TRBJ1-1	-	TGTGCCAGCTCCCCCGGTGGAGGGAGGACTGAAGCTTTCTTT	CASSPGGGRTEAFF
TRBV7-9	15	-	TRBJ1-6	TRBD1	TGTGCCAGCAGCCCCCAGACAGGGAACGACTCACCCCTCCACTTT	CASSPQTGNDSPLHF